This T cell receptor (beta chain) was sequenced for a study of blood T cell repertoires in COVID-19. Study-wide background: Acute and convalescent COVID-19 specimens originated in the United States, Italy and Spain. The cDNA or gDNA used as material had been derived from T cells, B-cell-depleted T cells, or PBMCs.

The junction had 4 bases not matched to a gene; V was cut back by 6 bases and J by 2 bases. The CDR3 spans 15 residues. The germline gives CDR1 SGHNT, CDR2 YENEEA. Under the authors' procedure: Amplification of reference gene primers was used by the study to estimate nucleated cell counts. This table comes from immunoSEQ multiplex PCR, and its TCRdb copy is limited to in-frame clones, with some not included. V, J and clone size are those of that table, while D and trimming were read from the DNA. The profile shows roughly 40,000 clones, almost 85% of them singletons. A few counts support this clone. Sample: peripheral blood. The clonotype comes from a human donor in a cohort sampled during active COVID-19. The V and J genes are TRBV11-3 and TRBJ2-6; 7 nucleotides agree with TRBD1. The CDR3 nucleotides read TGTGCCAGCAGTAAAGGGACAGCTGGGGCCAACGTCCTGACTTTC. It encodes CASSKGTAGANVLTF.